These T cell receptor beta chains were read from a single sample in a study of blood T cell repertoires in COVID-19. TCRdb's table, derived via immunoSEQ multiplex PCR, lists solely in-frame clones and lacks some. The sample holds about 220,000 clones; 80% to 90% are singletons and the top ten take 3% to 4%. Input material: PBMCs or T cells enriched from blood (not recorded which). The receptors here all came from a woman between 18 and 30 years old in a cohort exposed to, infected with or recovered from COVID-19 (not recorded which). Both conserved end residues are part of each CDR3. The order of the fields is D gene, clone size, J gene, V gene, CDR3 protein, CDR3 DNA. The D gene is left open where the match is weak. Rows give clone size only sometimes, using once, few, many, or a class for an expanded clone.

d_call: -; clone_size: -; j_call: TRBJ1-1; v_call: TRBV3-1/TRBV3-2; cdr3_aa: CASSQGLGQNTEAFF; cdr3_nt: TGTGCCAGCAGCCAAGGGCTGGGACAGAACACTGAAGCTTTCTTT
d_call: -; clone_size: -; j_call: TRBJ1-2; v_call: TRBV5-1; cdr3_aa: CASSSSTGNFYGYTF; cdr3_nt: TGCGCCAGCAGCTCATCCACAGGGAATTTCTATGGCTACACCTTC
d_call: -; clone_size: -; j_call: TRBJ1-1; v_call: TRBV19; cdr3_aa: CASSIDAGRVTEAFF; cdr3_nt: TGTGCCAGTAGTATAGATGCGGGGAGGGTCACTGAAGCTTTCTTT
d_call: TRBD1; clone_size: -; j_call: TRBJ1-4; v_call: TRBV5-1; cdr3_aa: CASSLSQGADEKLFF; cdr3_nt: TGCGCCAGCAGCTTGAGTCAGGGGGCAGATGAAAAACTGTTTTTT
d_call: TRBD2; clone_size: once; j_call: TRBJ2-3; v_call: TRBV18; cdr3_aa: CASSSALAGGTDTQYF; cdr3_nt: TGTGCCAGCTCATCCGCACTAGCGGGGGGAACAGATACGCAGTATTTT
d_call: -; clone_size: -; j_call: TRBJ2-1; v_call: TRBV11-1; cdr3_aa: CASSTGHTGNEQFF; cdr3_nt: TGTGCCAGCAGCACGGGACATACGGGCAATGAGCAGTTCTTC
d_call: -; clone_size: -; j_call: TRBJ2-1; v_call: TRBV7-3; cdr3_aa: CASSFLSGHEQFF; cdr3_nt: TGTGCCAGCAGCTTCCTCAGCGGGCATGAGCAGTTCTTC
d_call: TRBD1; clone_size: -; j_call: TRBJ1-5; v_call: TRBV10-1; cdr3_aa: CASSKDRGGSNQPQHF; cdr3_nt: TGCGCCAGCAGTAAGGACAGGGGGGGAAGCAATCAGCCCCAGCATTTT
d_call: TRBD1; clone_size: -; j_call: TRBJ2-7; v_call: TRBV10-3; cdr3_aa: CAISGTGGLSYEQYF; cdr3_nt: TGTGCCATCTCAGGGACAGGGGGACTCTCCTACGAGCAGTACTTC
d_call: TRBD2; clone_size: -; j_call: TRBJ2-7; v_call: TRBV6-5; cdr3_aa: CASSSRLAGVDEQYF; cdr3_nt: TGTGCCAGCAGTTCGCGACTAGCGGGAGTAGACGAGCAGTACTTC
d_call: TRBD2; clone_size: few; j_call: TRBJ2-3; v_call: TRBV5-4; cdr3_aa: CASSLRLSGSADTQYF; cdr3_nt: TGTGCCAGCAGCTTGCGTCTTAGCGGGAGTGCAGATACGCAGTATTTT
d_call: -; clone_size: -; j_call: TRBJ1-4; v_call: TRBV24-1; cdr3_aa: CATSDKQGLGKLFF; cdr3_nt: TGTGCCACCAGTGATAAGCAGGGGCTGGGAAAACTGTTTTTT
d_call: TRBD2; clone_size: few; j_call: TRBJ2-3; v_call: TRBV20-1; cdr3_aa: CSASLVGAGDSTDTQYF; cdr3_nt: TGCAGTGCTAGTCTGGTTGGAGCGGGAGACAGCACAGATACGCAGTATTTT
d_call: TRBD1; clone_size: -; j_call: TRBJ1-6; v_call: TRBV9; cdr3_aa: CASSVEGQGGSPLHF; cdr3_nt: TGTGCCAGCAGCGTAGAGGGACAGGGAGGGTCACCCCTCCACTTT
d_call: -; clone_size: -; j_call: TRBJ1-5; v_call: TRBV24-1; cdr3_aa: CATSGGSNQPQHF; cdr3_nt: TGTGCCACCAGTGGTGGCAGCAATCAGCCCCAGCATTTT
d_call: -; clone_size: -; j_call: TRBJ1-2; v_call: TRBV18; cdr3_aa: CASSPAGRDGYTF; cdr3_nt: TGTGCCAGCTCACCGGCAGGGAGGGATGGCTACACCTTC
d_call: TRBD2; clone_size: -; j_call: TRBJ2-7; v_call: TRBV7-2; cdr3_aa: CASSLGGGDYPYEQYF; cdr3_nt: TGTGCCAGCAGCTTGGGGGGAGGGGACTACCCCTACGAGCAGTACTTC
d_call: TRBD2; clone_size: -; j_call: TRBJ2-7; v_call: TRBV5-4; cdr3_aa: CASSRTSGGPTYEQYF; cdr3_nt: TGTGCCAGCTCCAGGACTAGCGGGGGGCCGACCTACGAGCAGTACTTC
d_call: -; clone_size: -; j_call: TRBJ2-3; v_call: TRBV3-1/TRBV3-2; cdr3_aa: CASSQKRDTQYF; cdr3_nt: TGTGCCAGCAGCCAAAAGCGAGATACGCAGTATTTT
d_call: TRBD2; clone_size: -; j_call: TRBJ2-7; v_call: TRBV11-3; cdr3_aa: CASSLDQDSGTPYEQYF; cdr3_nt: TGTGCCAGCAGCTTAGATCAGGATAGCGGGACCCCCTACGAGCAGTACTTC
d_call: TRBD2; clone_size: -; j_call: TRBJ2-2; v_call: TRBV5-1; cdr3_aa: CASSPGTNENTGELFF; cdr3_nt: TGCGCCAGCAGCCCCGGGACTAACGAAAACACCGGGGAGCTGTTTTTT
d_call: -; clone_size: -; j_call: TRBJ2-2; v_call: TRBV3-1/TRBV3-2; cdr3_aa: CASSLTWNTGELFF; cdr3_nt: TGTGCCAGCAGCTTGACTTGGAACACCGGGGAGCTGTTTTTT
d_call: -; clone_size: -; j_call: TRBJ1-6; v_call: TRBV28; cdr3_aa: CATRGNNSPLHF; cdr3_nt: TGTGCTACGAGAGGGAACAATTCACCCCTCCACTTT
d_call: TRBD1; clone_size: -; j_call: TRBJ2-5; v_call: TRBV5-8; cdr3_aa: CASSFGQGQETQYF; cdr3_nt: TGTGCCAGCAGCTTCGGACAGGGGCAAGAGACCCAGTACTTC